The clone carrying this T cell receptor (beta chain) occurred many times. Its specificity is not known. This entry comes from a study of identical twins. Study-level results: Sharing of beta out-of-frame sequences by twins showed a weaker excess.

Via MiXCR, TCRdb re-called the 5' RACE reads, giving one row per CDR3 protein. Among 690,000 or so distinct CDR3 sequences listed, under 9% were seen once. Every one of the donors was a healthy Caucasian. Germline CDR1 is SGHAT and CDR2 is FQNNGV. Trimming shortened V by 3 bases and J by 5 bases, and 16 bases separated the two germline ends. The CDR3 contains 15 residues. The sample was also reused in another study, on yellow fever vaccine responses in identical twins. This second study notes: A vaccine T cell response that seemed partly convergent and partly personalized was reported in twins.

V and J are TRBV11-2 and TRBJ2-5; TRBD2 might be the D (6 bases). The material sequenced was PBMCs. This TCR derives from a woman between 18 and 29 years old in good health. The CDR3 region is CASSFNRDRGETQYF. In nucleotides, the CDR3 is TGTGCCAGCAGCTTCAACCGGGACCGGGGGGAGACCCAGTACTTC.